Listed below are T cell receptor beta chains from one sample, sequenced in a study of control samples from healthy donors and cancer patients. The data were produced by immunoSEQ multiplex PCR, yet TCRdb's version contains in-frame clones alone and is incomplete. The sample lists about 120,000 clones; 80% to 90% were seen once. The source material was blood. The receptors were sampled from a man aged 30 to 45 in good health. Both conserved end residues are part of each CDR3. A D gene is named only where the DNA matches it firmly. Clone size is stated in some rows and not others, as once, few, many or a class when expanded.

DNA: TGTGCCAGCAACTTCCAGGGGGCGAACTATGGCTACACCTTC
CDR3: CASNFQGANYGYTF
V: TRBV2
J: TRBJ1-2
size: -
D: TRBD1

DNA: TGTGCCAGCAGTGATCCAGGGGGCTCTATATATGGCTACACCTTC
CDR3: CASSDPGGSIYGYTF
V: TRBV6-1
J: TRBJ1-2
size: few
D: TRBD1

DNA: TGTGCCTGGAGTGTACAATGGGGGGCGAGGTCTGAAGCTTTCTTT
CDR3: CAWSVQWGARSEAFF
V: TRBV30
J: TRBJ1-1
size: few
D: -

DNA: TGCGCCAGCAGCTCTGGACAGGGCGGCGGCTACACCTTC
CDR3: CASSSGQGGGYTF
V: TRBV5-1
J: TRBJ1-2
size: -
D: TRBD1

DNA: TGTGCCAGCAGTTTTGGGGGGCGGGAGCAGTTCTTC
CDR3: CASSFGGREQFF
V: TRBV27
J: TRBJ2-1
size: -
D: -

DNA: TGTGCCAGCAGCCAAGCTCTGACTACCTCGGGTAATGAGCAGTTCTTC
CDR3: CASSQALTTSGNEQFF
V: TRBV3-1/TRBV3-2
J: TRBJ2-1
size: -
D: -

DNA: TGTGCCAGCAGCTGGGGCAGCGTCTCTGGAAACACCATATATTTT
CDR3: CASSWGSVSGNTIYF
V: TRBV5-8
J: TRBJ1-3
size: -
D: -

DNA: TGTGCCAGCAGCTTGTCCGGGGGGTCATCCTACGAGCAGTACTTC
CDR3: CASSLSGGSSYEQYF
V: TRBV11-3
J: TRBJ2-7
size: -
D: TRBD2

DNA: TGTGCCAGCAGTGGGACAGGGGCGAATCAGCCCCAGCATTTT
CDR3: CASSGTGANQPQHF
V: TRBV2
J: TRBJ1-5
size: -
D: TRBD1

DNA: TGTGCCACCAGCGACCAGGGGGCAGGCTATGGCTACACCTTC
CDR3: CATSDQGAGYGYTF
V: TRBV24-1
J: TRBJ1-2
size: -
D: TRBD1

DNA: TGTGCCAGCACGGATAATGAGCAGTTCTTC
CDR3: CASTDNEQFF
V: TRBV12-3/TRBV12-4
J: TRBJ2-1
size: -
D: -

DNA: TGTGCCAGCAGCCAATATAAAGGGGGTGAGCAGTTCTTC
CDR3: CASSQYKGGEQFF
V: TRBV3-1/TRBV3-2
J: TRBJ2-1
size: -
D: -

DNA: TGTGCCAGCAGCTTATGGGTGGGGACCCCCGGGCAAGACACTGAAGCTTTCTTT
CDR3: CASSLWVGTPGQDTEAFF
V: TRBV7-2
J: TRBJ1-1
size: -
D: -

DNA: TGTGCCAGTAGTATTATCCCCCTAGGGGTTAGCGGGGGGGGATGGGATGAGCAGTTCTTC
CDR3: CASSIIPLGVSGGGWDEQFF
V: TRBV19
J: TRBJ2-1
size: -
D: TRBD2

DNA: TGTGCCACCCGCCAACCGGGAGGTTTCGGTAATGAGCAGTTCTTC
CDR3: CATRQPGGFGNEQFF
V: TRBV19
J: TRBJ2-1
size: -
D: TRBD2

DNA: TGTGCCAGCACCACCTCGGAGGGGCTGACGAGCAATCAGCCCCAGCATTTT
CDR3: CASTTSEGLTSNQPQHF
V: TRBV27
J: TRBJ1-5
size: -
D: -

DNA: TGTGCCAGCATCCGGACAGGGGAGCCCTTCTCTGGAAACACCATATATTTT
CDR3: CASIRTGEPFSGNTIYF
V: TRBV21-1
J: TRBJ1-3
size: few
D: -

DNA: TGCAGCGTGGAAGATGGGGGCAGGGCGGTGGGGGAGACCCAGTACTTC
CDR3: CSVEDGGRAVGETQYF
V: TRBV29-1
J: TRBJ2-5
size: -
D: -

DNA: TGTGCCAGCAGTGAGCTAGCGGGGGATACGCAGTATTTT
CDR3: CASSELAGDTQYF
V: TRBV6-4
J: TRBJ2-3
size: -
D: TRBD2

DNA: TGTGCCAGCAGCTACACCCCAGCGACAGGGGAAGCTTTCTTT
CDR3: CASSYTPATGEAFF
V: TRBV3-1/TRBV3-2
J: TRBJ1-1
size: -
D: TRBD1

DNA: TGTGCCAGCACCTCGGACGGGGGGTATGAGCAGTTCTTC
CDR3: CASTSDGGYEQFF
V: TRBV6-5
J: TRBJ2-1
size: -
D: TRBD2

DNA: TGCGCCAGCAGCTTCCTAAGCCACCTCGAGGTGACTAATGAAAAACTGTTTTTT
CDR3: CASSFLSHLEVTNEKLFF
V: TRBV5-1
J: TRBJ1-4
size: -
D: -

DNA: TGTGCCAGCAGCTTGGGAGGCACCGGGGAGCTGTTTTTT
CDR3: CASSLGGTGELFF
V: TRBV5-6
J: TRBJ2-2
size: -
D: -

DNA: TGTGCTAGTGGTTCATCGACTGAAGCTTTCTTT
CDR3: CASGSSTEAFF
V: TRBV12-5
J: TRBJ1-1
size: -
D: -

DNA: TGTGCCAGCAAGGGGGTAAGCACAGATACGCAGTATTTT
CDR3: CASKGVSTDTQYF
V: TRBV28
J: TRBJ2-3
size: -
D: -

DNA: TGTGCCAGCTCAGGACCAAGGAAAAATCAGCCCCAGCATTTT
CDR3: CASSGPRKNQPQHF
V: TRBV18
J: TRBJ1-5
size: -
D: -

DNA: TGTGCCAGCGGGACTATCCTTAGCACAGATACGCAGTATTTT
CDR3: CASGTILSTDTQYF
V: TRBV2
J: TRBJ2-3
size: -
D: TRBD2

DNA: TGTGCCAGCAGCTTAAGTGGGGTATCAGAGACCCAGTACTTC
CDR3: CASSLSGVSETQYF
V: TRBV7-3
J: TRBJ2-5
size: -
D: -

DNA: TGTGCCAGCCAGGGAACTAATGAAAAACTGTTTTTT
CDR3: CASQGTNEKLFF
V: TRBV28
J: TRBJ1-4
size: few
D: -

DNA: TGTGCCAGCAGTCACAGGGGAGCGGATAACTATGGCTACACCTTC
CDR3: CASSHRGADNYGYTF
V: TRBV6-6
J: TRBJ1-2
size: -
D: TRBD1

DNA: TGTGCCAGCAGCGGAGGGAGGCGACTTGGAAACACCATATATTTT
CDR3: CASSGGRRLGNTIYF
V: TRBV9
J: TRBJ1-3
size: -
D: -